In this sample, the clone carrying this T cell receptor (beta chain) turned up a few times. The antigen remains unidentified. At one end the junction does not follow the germline gene, possibly because of a read error. The CDR3 covers 16 residues. Per germline, CDR1 SGHAT and CDR2 FQNNGV. The TCR beta profiling, which covered VDJ combination and CDR3 sequence, was carried out using genomic DNA as the template. TCRdb ran MiXCR on the reads and lists one entry per CDR3 protein. The sample records about 160,000 distinct CDR3 sequences, approximately 44% being singletons. This sample is drawn from a study of CD8+CD57+ T cells in acquired aplastic anemia. Looking at the study overall: Mean DNA quantity obtained from sorted CD4+ and CD8+ cells was around 2.9 ug. Study findings and constraints: There were 25 to 35 CD8+ CDR3 sequences that occurred in both patients and controls.

This sequence joins TRBV11-2 and TRBJ1-2; D remains unclear. This TCR was sampled from a human donor in good health. The specimen sequenced was sorted CD4+, CD8+, or CD8+CD57+ T cells (not recorded which) from PBMCs. The CDR3 coding sequence is TGTGCCAGCAGTCTGTTGGGCCCGGGCAGCCTCTATGGCAACACCTTC. Protein: CASSLLGPGSLYGNTF.